These 15 T cell receptor beta chains originate from one sample sequenced in a study of shared clonotypes between healthy human individuals. TCRdb keeps only in-frame clones here, not all; method: immunoSEQ multiplex PCR. The sample yields 2 million to 2.5 million clones, around 95% seen once. What was sequenced was naive CD4+ T cells sorted from blood. Subset denoted: CD45RA+ positively selected. These receptor sequences come from a young man in good health.

The V gene is TRBV30, the J gene TRBJ2-7; D remains ambiguous. The germline V gene has CDR1 GTSNPN and CDR2 SVGIG (reference sequence). The CDR3 spans 12 residues. Trimming left V 2 bases short and J 6 bases short, with 11 bases between. For the CDR3, the DNA is TGTGCCTGGAGTCTGACATCAACCGAGCAGTACTTC. Translating it yields CAWSLTSTEQYF.

CDR3 sequence reads: CASSIGGGLQETQYF. As DNA, the CDR3 is TGTGCCAGTAGTATCGGGGGGGGTCTCCAAGAGACCCAGTACTTC. This rearrangement joins TRBV19 to TRBJ2-5; TRBD2 agrees at 8 bases. Per germline, CDR1 LNHDA and CDR2 SQIVND (reference sequence). Losses at the gene ends were 3 bases for V and 1 base for J; bases not matched to a gene: 4. There are 15 residues in the CDR3.

The V gene is TRBV18, the J gene TRBJ2-2; the match to TRBD2 covers 7 bases. V lost 3 bases and J lost 9; bases outside the gene matches: 10. This CDR3 contains 15 residues. The V gene's germline CDR1 is KGHSH and CDR2 LQKENI. The CDR3 sequence: CASSPPPGGTRELFF. In DNA form, the CDR3 reads TGTGCCAGCTCACCTCCTCCCGGGGGGACGCGGGAGCTGTTTTTT.

The gene calls are TRBV20-1 and TRBJ2-7, with 8 bases lining up with TRBD1. The trim removed 6 bases at V and 6 bases at J, leaving 4 bases unmatched. Looked up from germline, CDR1 is DFQATT and CDR2 is SNEGSKA (reference sequence). CDR3 length: 11 residues. The CDR3 bases are TGCAGTGCAACGACAGGGGTCGAGCAGTACTTC. Amino acids: CSATTGVEQYF.

The chain uses TRBV6-4 and TRBJ2-2; TRBD2 agrees at 8 bases. The ends lost 3 bases at V and 4 bases at J; junction bases unmatched: 10. CDR1 is MRHNA, CDR2 SNTAGT, per germline. There are 17 residues in the CDR3. The CDR3 DNA reads TGTGCCAGCAGTGAGTCGCGGGGGGCCTCAATCACCGGGGAGCTGTTTTTT. It is translated as CASSESRGASITGELFF.

As for this clone: The sample carries other DNA sequences with the same CDR3. The gene calls are TRBV5-1 and TRBJ2-2; a possible D gene is TRBD2 (5 bases). This CDR3 spans 13 amino acids. Trimming pared 0 bases from V and 6 bases from J, leaving 6 bases between. Germline-derived CDR1 and CDR2 are SGHRS and YFSETQ. CDR3 DNA sequence: TGCGCCAGCAGCTTGGGAGCGGCCGGGGAGCTGTTTTTT. This encodes CASSLGAAGELFF.

The V gene is TRBV19, the J gene TRBJ2-1, with D perhaps TRBD1 or TRBD2 (6 bases each). Germline-derived CDR1 and CDR2 are LNHDA and SQIVND (reference sequence). V lost 3 bases and J 10 bases, leaving 28 bases between the germline ends. The CDR3 sequence is 18 residues long. CDR3 bases: TGTGCCAGTAGTATTAACCGGGACTTAAAAGTCCGAACAGGGGAGCAGTTCTTC. Translating gives CASSINRDLKVRTGEQFF.

The chain joins TRBV19 to TRBJ2-5, with 9 bases fitting TRBD2. The V gene's germline CDR1 is LNHDA and CDR2 SQIVND (reference sequence). Trimming at V came to 1 base and at J to 3 bases, leaving 6 bases not matched to a gene. CDR3 length: 16 residues. CDR3: CASSIGTLAGKETQYF. CDR3 bases: TGTGCCAGTAGTATAGGAACACTAGCGGGTAAAGAGACCCAGTACTTC.

The chain employs TRBV11-2 and TRBJ2-2, with 8 positions matching TRBD2. The trim removed 5 bases at V and 8 bases at J, leaving 7 bases unmatched. The germline V gene encodes CDR1 SGHAT and CDR2 FQNNGV. The CDR3 extends over 14 amino acids. As DNA, the CDR3 is TGTGCCAGCAGCCCCAGCGGGAGCGGTGGGGAGCTGTTTTTT. Amino acid sequence: CASSPSGSGGELFF.

The chain has TRBV5-4 and TRBJ1-1; D is unclear. In germline, CDR1 is SGHNT, CDR2 YYREEE (reference sequence). The CDR3 extends over 14 amino acids. Deletions cut 1 base from V and 8 bases from J, with 15 bases between. DNA of the CDR3: TGTGCCAGCAGCTTGAAACAGTCCAGCTCCGAAGCTTTCTTT. Protein product: CASSLKQSSSEAFF.

The rearrangement uses TRBV5-1 and TRBJ1-4; 10 bases fit TRBD1. CDR3 length equals 15 residues. Germline-derived CDR1 and CDR2 are SGHRS and YFSETQ. V lost 5 bases and J lost 4; bases outside the gene matches: 5. The CDR3 DNA reads as TGCGCCAGCAGACGAGGGACAGGGGTTAATGAAAAACTGTTTTTT. Translated, it gives CASRRGTGVNEKLFF.

V and J are TRBV10-3 and TRBJ2-7; TRBD2 matches 8 bases. Germline V gene lookup returns CDR1 ENHRY and CDR2 SYGVKD. V lost 9 bases to trimming and J lost 7 bases; unmatched junction nucleotides: 14. The CDR3 has 14 residues. CDR3 sequence reads: CAITEGGSGGEQYF. The CDR3 nucleotides are TGTGCCATAACGGAGGGCGGGAGCGGGGGTGAGCAGTACTTC.

The chain is built from TRBV11-2 and TRBJ1-6, with 8 bases aligning to TRBD1. In germline, CDR1 is SGHAT, CDR2 FQNNGV. This CDR3 is 14 amino acids long. V dropped 3 bases and J dropped 6; count of bases not matched to a gene: 1. The CDR3 sequence: CASSFTGGNSPLHF. CDR3 nucleotide sequence: TGTGCCAGCAGCTTTACAGGGGGTAATTCACCCCTCCACTTT.

The genes are TRBV10-3 and TRBJ2-5; 9 bases are shared with TRBD1. This CDR3 comprises 14 residues. V dropped 3 bases and J dropped 4; count of bases not matched to a gene: 3. Germline V CDR1 and CDR2: ENHRY, SYGVKD. Written as DNA, the CDR3 is TGTGCCATCAGTGACCCGGACAGGGGAGAGACCCAGTACTTC. Amino acids: CAISDPDRGETQYF.

The V gene is TRBV28, the J gene TRBJ2-2, with 7 bases fitting TRBD2. This CDR3 is 15 amino acids long. With 8 bases clipped from V and 0 bases from J, the junction kept 6 bases outside the gene matches. Germline V gives CDR1 MDHEN, CDR2 SYDVKM. CDR3 nucleotide sequence: TGTGCCAGCGGGGGAGGGGCGCCGAACACCGGGGAGCTGTTTTTT. It codes for CASGGGAPNTGELFF.